This is a list of T cell receptor beta chains from one sample in a study of blood T cell repertoires in COVID-19. Sequencing was performed with immunoSEQ multiplex PCR; in TCRdb, only in-frame clones are kept and a portion is missing. The sample shows some 97,000 clones, just over 90% of them seen only once. Sequenced input: peripheral blood. These receptor sequences come from a man in his forties or fifties with acute or convalescent COVID-19. CDR3s include the opening cysteine and the closing phenylalanine or tryptophan. The D gene is left open where the match is weak. Size is omitted from some rows. Given values are once, few, many or a class for expanded clones.

clone size,J gene,V gene,D gene,CDR3 DNA,CDR3 protein
.,TRBJ2-7,TRBV11-2,.,TGTGCCAGCAGCCCCCCGTTACTCTCCTACGAGCAGTACTTC,CASSPPLLSYEQYF
.,TRBJ2-7,TRBV7-2,TRBD2,TGTGCCAGCAGCTTAGCCTCAGCGGGAGGGCCCCACGAGCAGTACTTC,CASSLASAGGPHEQYF
.,TRBJ1-3,TRBV20-1,.,TGCAGTGCTAGTCCTGGAGCTGGAAACACCATATATTTT,CSASPGAGNTIYF
.,TRBJ2-7,TRBV11-2,.,TGTGCCAGCAGCTTAACGGGTCATGGTTCGTACGAGCAGTACTTC,CASSLTGHGSYEQYF
.,TRBJ2-5,TRBV2,.,TGTGCCAGCAGTCCCTACCAAGGGGCAGAGACCCAGTACTTC,CASSPYQGAETQYF
.,TRBJ1-2,TRBV18,.,TGTGCCAGCTCACCACCGGCAGGGCGGGGCTACACCTTC,CASSPPAGRGYTF
.,TRBJ1-1,TRBV7-2,TRBD1,TGTGCCAGCAGCTCAGGGACAGGGGTAGGGGATAACACTGAAGCTTTCTTT,CASSSGTGVGDNTEAFF
.,TRBJ2-7,TRBV27,.,TGTGCCAGCAGTTACCTCGGGGTCGGCTACGAGCAGTACTTC,CASSYLGVGYEQYF
.,TRBJ2-7,TRBV19,TRBD1,TGTGCCAGTAGCCTGGACAGGGGGTCTGACGAGCAGTACTTC,CASSLDRGSDEQYF
.,TRBJ2-7,TRBV27,TRBD1,TGTGCCAGCAGTTTACCGCGAGGGACAGGGACCTACGAGCAGTACTTC,CASSLPRGTGTYEQYF
.,TRBJ2-7,TRBV18,TRBD1,TGTGCCAGCTCCCTCTGGTCCGGACAGGGGGCCTCCTACGAGCAGTACTTC,CASSLWSGQGASYEQYF
.,TRBJ1-3,TRBV7-2,.,TGTGCCAGCAGCTTAGCGCCGGTGAGCTCTGGAAACACCATATATTTT,CASSLAPVSSGNTIYF
.,TRBJ1-6,TRBV15,.,TGTGCCACCAGCAAAGCCCCGGGAGAAAATTCACCCCTCCACTTT,CATSKAPGENSPLHF
.,TRBJ1-6,TRBV30,.,TGTGCCTGGAGACAGTATAATTCACCCCTCCACTTT,CAWRQYNSPLHF
.,TRBJ2-5,TRBV19,TRBD1,TGTGCCAGTAGTAGAAAAGAGGGGGCCGAGACCCAGTACTTC,CASSRKEGAETQYF
few,TRBJ2-2,TRBV18,.,TGTGCCAGCTCACCTCCGGTGCATCCGAACACCGGGGAGCTGTTTTTT,CASSPPVHPNTGELFF
few,TRBJ2-1,TRBV7-9,.,TGTGCCAGCAGCTCCCCACGCGGAGGGTACAATGAGCAGTTCTTC,CASSSPRGGYNEQFF
few,TRBJ1-2,TRBV5-1,.,TGCGCCAGCAGCTTGGAACTCCCAAAGCGGGGCTACACCTTC,CASSLELPKRGYTF
once,TRBJ1-6,TRBV5-6,TRBD1,TGTGCCAGCCTCCTGACAGGGGAGAACCAACGGAATTCACCCCTCCACTTT,CASLLTGENQRNSPLHF
.,TRBJ2-7,TRBV19,.,TGTGCCAGTAGTATTAGTCGGGGACATGTTGGCGAGCAGTACTTC,CASSISRGHVGEQYF
.,TRBJ2-5,TRBV5-4,TRBD2,TGTGCCAGCAGCTTGGCGCTAGCGGGAGCGGAGACCCAGTACTTC,CASSLALAGAETQYF
.,TRBJ2-1,TRBV7-2,.,TGTGCCAGCAACAAACGATTCGGGATTTCCTACAATGAGCAGTTCTTC,CASNKRFGISYNEQFF
.,TRBJ1-1,TRBV27,.,TGTGCCAGCAATCGACCAGGGAACACTGAAGCTTTCTTT,CASNRPGNTEAFF
.,TRBJ2-5,TRBV11-3,.,TGTGCCAGCAGCTTGACAACCTGGGAGACCCAGTACTTC,CASSLTTWETQYF
.,TRBJ2-5,TRBV4-1,TRBD1,TGCGCCAGCAGCCAGCTAAACAGGGGGCGCGGAGAGACCCAGTACTTC,CASSQLNRGRGETQYF
.,TRBJ1-1,TRBV10-3,.,TGTGCCATCAGTGATCTTATGAGCGAAAATTCTGAAGCTTTCTTT,CAISDLMSENSEAFF
.,TRBJ1-5,TRBV3-1/TRBV3-2,TRBD1,TGTGCCAGCAGCCTCGCCTCGACAGGGGGACATCAGCCCCAGCATTTT,CASSLASTGGHQPQHF
.,TRBJ1-3,TRBV18,.,TGTGCCAGCTCAACCGGACAGTACTCTGGAAACACCATATATTTT,CASSTGQYSGNTIYF
.,TRBJ2-7,TRBV15,.,TGTGCCACCAGCAGAGATCGTGGGACTTATAACGGCCGAGACGAGCAGTACTTC,CATSRDRGTYNGRDEQYF
once,TRBJ1-2,TRBV6-5,TRBD1,TGTGCCAGCAGTCAGGGGGACAGTGCTAGCTATGGCTACACCTTC,CASSQGDSASYGYTF
.,TRBJ2-3,TRBV5-4,.,TGTGCCAGCAGCCGGACAGAGATCACAGATACGCAGTATTTT,CASSRTEITDTQYF
.,TRBJ2-2,TRBV2,.,TGTGCCAGCAGTGAGCTGGGACTCGGGGAGCTGTTTTTT,CASSELGLGELFF
.,TRBJ2-1,TRBV12-3/TRBV12-4,TRBD1,TGTGCCAGCAGTTTTGGGACAGGGGACGTTAACTTCTTC,CASSFGTGDVNFF
.,TRBJ2-3,TRBV30,TRBD2,TGTGCCTGGAGTGCCGCCTTCGGCGGGAGGCCCGATACGCAGTATTTT,CAWSAAFGGRPDTQYF
.,TRBJ2-7,TRBV5-4,.,TGTGCCAGCAGCTTGGGGGGCGAGAATTACGAGCAGTACTTC,CASSLGGENYEQYF
once,TRBJ1-5,TRBV6-5,.,TGTGCCAGCAGTTCCTTCAGGGGAAATCAGCCCCAGCATTTT,CASSSFRGNQPQHF
.,TRBJ1-6,TRBV10-3,.,TGTGCCATCAGTGAATGGTCAGATAATTCACCCCTCCACTTT,CAISEWSDNSPLHF
.,TRBJ1-1,TRBV6-5,.,TGTGCCAGCATGAATAGGGGTCACACTGAAGCTTTCTTT,CASMNRGHTEAFF
.,TRBJ1-1,TRBV9,.,TGTGCCAGCAGCACCACAGAGAACACTGAAGCTTTCTTT,CASSTTENTEAFF